What follows are 16 T cell receptor beta chains derived from one specimen sequenced in a study of shared clonotypes between healthy human individuals. Some clones are missing from TCRdb's copy, which holds only in-frame ones; the method was immunoSEQ multiplex PCR. This table holds fewer than 3 million clones, around 93% found once. Sequencing was carried out using naive CD4+ T cells from PBMCs. Subset reported: CD45RA+ positively selected. The receptors here all came from a young man in good health. Some clones in this sample may be carry-over from other donors' samples.

Details on this clone: This specimen includes other DNA sequences encoding the same CDR3. The chain recombines TRBV5-1 with TRBJ2-3, with 7 bases lining up with TRBD2. Germline assignment: CDR1 SGHRS and CDR2 YFSETQ. The CDR3 has 14 residues. J gave up 4 bases and V 5 bases, and 7 bases lay outside the gene matches. The CDR3 sequence is CASSSTGGADTQYF. The CDR3 nucleotides are TGCGCCAGCAGTAGTACGGGAGGCGCAGATACGCAGTATTTT.

V gene TRBV5-1 combines with J gene TRBJ2-1; 8 nucleotides align to TRBD2. The germline gives CDR1 SGHRS, CDR2 YFSETQ. J gave up 0 bases and V 4 bases, and 9 bases lay outside the gene matches. The CDR3 loop spans 17 amino acids. In nucleotides, the CDR3 is TGCGCCAGCAGCACCCCGGTTGGGACTAGCTCCTACAATGAGCAGTTCTTC. As protein: CASSTPVGTSSYNEQFF.

The V and J genes are TRBV6-1 and TRBJ1-1, with TRBD1 matching 7 bases. The CDR3 covers 16 residues. J lost 3 bases, V lost 4 bases, and 11 bases had no gene match. The V gene's germline CDR1 is MNHNS and CDR2 SASEGT. Written as DNA, the CDR3 is TGTGCCAGCAGTGGCTCAGGGGGGCAGGGGCACACTGAAGCTTTCTTT. Amino acids: CASSGSGGQGHTEAFF.

The chain carries TRBV28 and TRBJ1-5; D might be TRBD1 (6 bases). The CDR3 runs 14 residues. Trimming pared 3 bases from V and 6 bases from J, leaving 12 bases between. Germline V gene data show CDR1 as MDHEN and CDR2 as SYDVKM. For the CDR3, the DNA is TGTGCCAGCAGTTTCTGGGGGGCTTTTCAGCCCCAGCATTTT. Protein: CASSFWGAFQPQHF.

The rearrangement joins TRBV29-1 to TRBJ2-1; D possibly corresponds to TRBD1 (5 bases). This CDR3 is built from 12 residues. Trimming cost V 6 bases and J 5 bases, with 11 bases left between them. Germline loops: CDR1 SQVTM, CDR2 ANQGSEA. The CDR3 DNA follows: TGCAGCGTGGCCCAGGGTAACAATGAGCAGTTCTTC. Translated: CSVAQGNNEQFF.

The chain is built from TRBV5-1 and TRBJ2-5, with D perhaps being TRBD1 or TRBD2 (5 bases each). V was trimmed by 0 bases and J by 2 bases, leaving 14 bases between them. This CDR3 spans 16 amino acids. CDR1 is SGHRS, CDR2 YFSETQ, per germline. For the CDR3, the DNA is TGCGCCAGCAGCTTGGCCGTGGGACGGTCTCAAGAGACCCAGTACTTC. It encodes CASSLAVGRSQETQYF.

The V call is TRBV5-1, the J call TRBJ2-1; 12 nucleotides align to TRBD2. In germline, CDR1 is SGHRS, CDR2 YFSETQ. Trimming cost V 3 bases and J 0 bases; bases outside gene matches: 7. The CDR3 has 18 amino acids. CDR3 coding DNA: TGCGCCAGCAGCTCACTAGCGGGAGGCGGAAGCTCCTACAATGAGCAGTTCTTC. Amino acid sequence: CASSSLAGGGSSYNEQFF.

This clone was detected a few times. The V call is TRBV7-9, the J call TRBJ1-1; D unresolved. Germline V gene sequence: CDR1 SEHNR, CDR2 FQNEAQ (reference sequence). The CDR3 is 13 amino acids. Trimming shortened V by 6 bases and J by 7 bases, and 15 bases separated the two germline ends. Here the CDR3 DNA reads TGTGCCAGCAGACGCGAAAACGGATTTGAAGCTTTCTTT. Translated, it gives CASRRENGFEAFF.

The table lists this clone with a count of one. The rearrangement uses TRBV7-9 and TRBJ2-7; 7 nucleotides line up with TRBD1. V gave up 5 bases and J gave up 4 bases; unmatched junction bases: 11. The CDR3 spans 15 residues. Germline values: CDR1 SEHNR, CDR2 FQNEAQ (reference sequence). The CDR3 loop reads CASSIGTAVSYEQYF. The DNA for the CDR3 is TGTGCCAGCAGCATCGGGACAGCCGTTTCGTACGAGCAGTACTTC. Complete variable domain (other parts from reference TRBV7-9 and TRBJ2-7): DTGVSQNPRHKITKRGQNVTFRCDPISEHNRLYWYRQTLGQGPEFLTYFQNEAQLEKSRLLSDRFSAERPKGSFSTLEIQRTEQGDSAMYLCASSIGTAVSYEQYFGPGTRLTVT.

This sequence joins TRBV28 and TRBJ2-3; D may be TRBD1 or TRBD2 (5 bases each). V was cut by 5 bases and J by 4 bases, with 22 bases left in between. Looked up from germline, CDR1 is MDHEN and CDR2 is SYDVKM. This CDR3 is built from 17 residues. The DNA of the CDR3 is TGTGCCAGCAGTGGGACCCTCGTCGAGACCGTACCAGATACGCAGTATTTT. Amino acid sequence: CASSGTLVETVPDTQYF.

The chain has TRBV18 and TRBJ2-1; possibly TRBD1 for D (5 bases). V lost 3 bases, J lost 0 bases, and 12 bases lay in between. The CDR3 has 16 residues. Germline V gene sequence: CDR1 KGHSH, CDR2 LQKENI. CDR3 residues: CASSPFRDSSYNEQFF. The CDR3 region has the DNA TGTGCCAGCTCACCTTTCAGGGATTCCTCCTACAATGAGCAGTTCTTC.

As to this clone: Other DNA variants within this sample encode the same CDR3. The rearrangement links TRBV5-8 to TRBJ2-7; 9 positions match TRBD1. CDR3 length: 15 residues. CDR1 is SGHTS and CDR2 is YDEGEE in the germline V gene. The J segment lost 3 bases and the V segment lost 0 bases, leaving 4 bases of the junction unmatched. CDR3 in amino acids: CASSLGGQGIYEQYF. The CDR3 DNA reads TGTGCCAGCAGCTTGGGAGGACAGGGGATCTACGAGCAGTACTTC.

This chain links TRBV6-1 with TRBJ2-3, with 8 bases matching TRBD1. CDR1 is MNHNS and CDR2 is SASEGT in the germline V gene. V dropped 6 bases and J dropped 3; count of bases not matched to a gene: 8. There are 15 residues in the CDR3. CDR3 in amino acids: CASRDGQGRTDTQYF. As DNA, the CDR3 is TGTGCCAGCAGGGATGGACAGGGTAGGACAGATACGCAGTATTTT.

The chain employs TRBV19 and TRBJ2-5, with D possibly TRBD1 on 6 matching bases. In germline, CDR1 is LNHDA, CDR2 SQIVND (reference sequence). The length of the CDR3 is 16 residues. V was pared by 5 bases and J by 4 bases, with 20 bases between. CDR3 amino acids: CASSPHRAAQGETQYF. The CDR3 DNA is TGTGCCAGTAGTCCGCACAGGGCAGCGCAGGGAGAGACCCAGTACTTC.

This clone was seen once. The V and J genes are TRBV6-6 and TRBJ1-4; D perhaps matches TRBD1 (5 bases). The V end was cut by 6 bases, the J end by 4 bases, with 12 bases between. The CDR3 runs to 14 residues. CDR1 is MNHNY and CDR2 is SVGAGI in the germline V gene (reference sequence). The chain's CDR3 is CASRLTVNNEKLFF. CDR3 DNA: TGTGCCAGCAGATTGACAGTTAATAATGAAAAACTGTTTTTT.

The chain couples TRBV2 to TRBJ2-5, with a weak D call TRBD1 (6 bases). Germline CDR1 is SNHLY and CDR2 is FYNNEI. V was trimmed by 6 bases and J by 5 bases, leaving 19 bases between them. This CDR3 is built from 15 residues. The CDR3 DNA follows: TGTGCCAGCAGGTCCGGGACACTCTCTTGGGAGACCCAGTACTTC. As protein: CASRSGTLSWETQYF.